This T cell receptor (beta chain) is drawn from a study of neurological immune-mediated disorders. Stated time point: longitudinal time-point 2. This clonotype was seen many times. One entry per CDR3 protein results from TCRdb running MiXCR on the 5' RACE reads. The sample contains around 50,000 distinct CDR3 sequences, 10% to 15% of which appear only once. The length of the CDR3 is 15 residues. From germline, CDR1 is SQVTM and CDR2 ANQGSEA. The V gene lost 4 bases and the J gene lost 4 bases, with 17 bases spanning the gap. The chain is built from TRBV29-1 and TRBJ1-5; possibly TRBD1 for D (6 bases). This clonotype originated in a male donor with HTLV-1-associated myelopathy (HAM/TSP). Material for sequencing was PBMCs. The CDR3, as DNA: TGCAGCGTTGCCGTCTCAGGGGCCGGGAATCAGCCCCAGCATTTT. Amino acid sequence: CSVAVSGAGNQPQHF.